This TCR beta chain was sequenced during a study of CD8 T cells in Susac syndrome. Reverse transcription of roughly 0.45 to 1 ug RNA used random hexamers. MiXCR was run by TCRdb on the immunoSEQ multiplex PCR reads, yielding one entry per CDR3 protein. Here the sample spans around 80,000 distinct CDR3 sequences, roughly 94% being singletons. From germline, CDR1 is DFQATT and CDR2 SNEGSKA (reference sequence). J was trimmed by 4 bases and V by 3 bases; bases with no gene match: 8. This CDR3 comprises 14 residues. The V gene is TRBV20-1, the J gene TRBJ2-7, with 8 nucleotides matching TRBD1. The receptor comes from a human donor with Susac syndrome. Source material: CD8+ T cells from PBMCs. The CDR3 nucleotides are TGCAGTGCTAGGAACAGGGGGTTCGGATACGAGCAGTACTTC. This codes for CSARNRGFGYEQYF.